The 18 T cell receptor beta chains reported below all come from one sample, sequenced in a study of shared clonotypes between healthy human individuals. Only in-frame clones appear in the TCRdb table, and some are missing; sequencing was by immunoSEQ multiplex PCR. The sample consists of under 2,000,000 clones, around 96% of them appearing once. Terminally differentiated effector memory CD45RA+ cells were left out of the naive CD8 fraction, which was CD45RO-negative and positively selected for CCR7. The sample taken for sequencing was naive CD8+ T cells sorted from blood. These receptors all come from a man between 18 and 35 years old in good health.

V and J are TRBV7-9 and TRBJ2-7; D is possibly TRBD1 (7 bases). V was shortened by 8 bases and J by 5 bases, with 22 bases between the two germline ends. The CDR3 consists of 15 residues. Germline CDR1 reads SEHNR; CDR2 reads FQNEAQ (reference sequence). CDR3 in amino acids: CASGGAGTVTDEQYF. The CDR3 nucleotides read TGTGCCAGCGGTGGGGCGGGGACAGTCACCGACGAGCAGTACTTC.

The rearrangement joins TRBV30 to TRBJ1-1; no definite D call. Germline CDR1 reads GTSNPN; CDR2 reads SVGIG (reference sequence). V lost 4 bases and J 0 bases, leaving 12 bases between the germline ends. This CDR3 has 14 residues. CDR3 sequence: CAWNSWGMNTEAFF. As DNA, the CDR3 is TGTGCCTGGAATAGTTGGGGAATGAACACTGAAGCTTTCTTT. Based on the CDR3 plus reference TRBV30 and TRBJ1-1, the full variable domain is SQTIHQWPATLVQPVGSPLSLECTVEGTSNPNLYWYRQAAGRGLQLLFYSVGIGQISSEVPQNLSASRPQDRQFILSSKKLLLSDSGFYLCAWNSWGMNTEAFFGQGTRLTVV.

About this clone itself: Other DNA sequences from this sample encode an identical CDR3 as well. This chain joins TRBV6-1 and TRBJ1-2, with D tentatively TRBD1 (6 bases). The germline gives CDR1 MNHNS, CDR2 SASEGT. The CDR3 runs to 14 residues. With 0 bases removed from V and 2 bases from J, the gap between germline ends came to 7 bases. Here the CDR3 DNA reads TGTGCCAGCAGTGAAGCAAGGGGGAACTATGGCTACACCTTC. This sequence encodes CASSEARGNYGYTF.

The chain uses TRBV2 and TRBJ2-5, with 7 bases that match TRBD2. Trimming took 2 bases from V and 1 from J; bases not matched to a gene: 7. This CDR3 is 16 amino acids long. Per germline, CDR1 SNHLY and CDR2 FYNNEI. CDR3 coding DNA: TGTGCCAGCAGTGAATTGGGGGAGGGAGTCCAAGAGACCCAGTACTTC. Translated: CASSELGEGVQETQYF.

Regarding this clone: Other DNA variants within this sample encode the same CDR3. The gene calls are TRBV5-1 and TRBJ1-2; the match to TRBD1 covers 7 bases. CDR1 and CDR2 (germline): SGHRS, YFSETQ. This CDR3 contains 15 residues. V lost 0 bases, J lost 2 bases, and 4 bases stayed unmatched. CDR3 bases: TGCGCCAGCAGCTTGGGGGACAGCTCAAACTATGGCTACACCTTC. As protein: CASSLGDSSNYGYTF. Full variable domain (remainder filled in from reference TRBV5-1 and TRBJ1-2): KAGVTQTPRYLIKTRGQQVTLSCSPISGHRSVSWYQQTPGQGLQFLFEYFSETQRNKGNFPGRFSGRQFSNSRSEMNVSTLELGDSALYLCASSLGDSSNYGYTFGSGTRLTVV.

Turning to this clone: The sample has other DNA sequences that encode this CDR3 too. V and J are TRBV6-1 and TRBJ2-1; tentatively, D is TRBD2 (5 bases). This CDR3 has 15 residues. V was clipped by 1 base and J by 0 bases, with 7 bases between them. Germline V gene lookup returns CDR1 MNHNS and CDR2 SASEGT. CDR3 in amino acids: CASSEDRGSYNEQFF. In nucleotides, the CDR3 is TGTGCCAGCAGTGAAGATCGGGGCTCCTACAATGAGCAGTTCTTC.

The rearrangement uses TRBV29-1 and TRBJ2-3; 8 bases align to TRBD1. This CDR3 spans 13 amino acids. Germline CDR1 reads SQVTM; CDR2 reads ANQGSEA. V dropped 5 bases and J dropped 5; count of bases not matched to a gene: 6. Here the CDR3 reads CSVRETGEDTQYF. In DNA, the CDR3 is TGCAGCGTTCGAGAGACAGGGGAAGATACGCAGTATTTT.

V and J are TRBV7-9 and TRBJ1-4; 7 nucleotides match TRBD1. The CDR3 spans 14 residues. The junction had 4 bases not matched to a gene; V was cut back by 5 bases and J by 4 bases. CDR1 and CDR2 (germline): SEHNR, FQNEAQ (reference sequence). CDR3 protein: CASSATGINEKLFF. The CDR3 DNA is TGTGCCAGCAGCGCGACAGGGATTAATGAAAAACTGTTTTTT.

This rearrangement joins TRBV7-9 to TRBJ2-4, with 11 nucleotides matching TRBD2. The CDR3 covers 17 residues. CDR1 SEHNR and CDR2 FQNEAQ come from the germline V gene (reference sequence). V was clipped by 3 bases and J by 0 bases; unmatched bases: 4. The CDR3 region has the DNA TGTGCCAGCAGCTTCCTAGCGGGGGGCCCAGCCAAAAACATTCAGTACTTC. This codes for CASSFLAGGPAKNIQYF.

About this clone itself: Other DNA sequences in the same sample also yield this CDR3. The chain employs TRBV5-1 and TRBJ2-3; 7 bases line up with TRBD2. This CDR3 comprises 15 residues. With 0 bases clipped from V and 1 base from J, the junction kept 2 bases outside the gene matches. Germline V gene sequence: CDR1 SGHRS, CDR2 YFSETQ. CDR3 sequence (DNA): TGCGCCAGCAGCTTGGCGGGAGGTGGCACAGATACGCAGTATTTT. It codes for CASSLAGGGTDTQYF.

The V gene is TRBV12-5, the J gene TRBJ1-1; D remains ambiguous. V was clipped by 2 bases and J by 8 bases, with 9 bases between them. The CDR3 is 12 amino acids. In germline, CDR1 is LGHNT, CDR2 FRNRAP. The CDR3 DNA sequence: TGTGCTAGTGGTTTGACATCCACGGAAGCTTTCTTT. Its translation is CASGLTSTEAFF. Using reference TRBV12-5 and TRBJ1-1 for the parts outside the CDR3, the full variable domain is DARVTQTPRHKVTEMGQEVTMRCQPILGHNTVFWYRQTMMQGLELLAYFRNRAPLDDSGMPKDRFSAEMPDATLATLKIQPSEPRDSAVYFCASGLTSTEAFFGQGTRLTVV.

The rearrangement links TRBV6-6 to TRBJ1-1; 7 bases are shared with TRBD1. In germline, CDR1 is MNHNY, CDR2 SVGAGI (reference sequence). The trim removed 4 bases at V and 0 bases at J, leaving 8 bases unmatched. This CDR3 is built from 16 residues. This chain's CDR3 is CASSWDGDSLNTEAFF. The CDR3 DNA follows: TGTGCCAGCAGTTGGGATGGGGACAGCCTGAACACTGAAGCTTTCTTT.

CDR3 region: CAWSVATGTSTEAFF. CDR3 sequence (DNA): TGTGCCTGGAGTGTAGCAACAGGGACCTCGACTGAAGCTTTCTTT. The chain uses TRBV30 and TRBJ1-1, with D tentatively TRBD1 (6 bases). The V and J ends lost 0 bases and 5 bases respectively, with 16 bases between them. This CDR3 is 15 amino acids long. Germline values: CDR1 GTSNPN, CDR2 SVGIG (reference sequence).

V gene TRBV19 combines with J gene TRBJ1-1, with D possibly being TRBD1 (6 bases). V lost 6 bases and J 0 bases, leaving 11 bases between the germline ends. The CDR3 is 14 amino acids. Germline lookup yields CDR1 LNHDA and CDR2 SQIVND (reference sequence). This CDR3 is CASSVGQLNTEAFF. The CDR3 bases are TGTGCCAGTAGCGTTGGACAGCTGAACACTGAAGCTTTCTTT.

V usage is TRBV29-1 and J usage is TRBJ2-2; 7 bases are a match to TRBD1. The length of the CDR3 is 14 residues. Germline assignment: CDR1 SQVTM and CDR2 ANQGSEA. V trimming: 5 bases; J trimming: 0 bases; junction bases outside the gene matches: 3. Written as DNA, the CDR3 is TGCAGCGTTACCGGGACAGCGAACACCGGGGAGCTGTTTTTT. Amino acid sequence: CSVTGTANTGELFF.

The V gene is TRBV29-1, the J gene TRBJ2-7; 10 bases fit TRBD1. The CDR3 totals 17 residues. J lost 4 bases, V lost 0 bases, and 12 bases had no gene match. The germline CDR1 and CDR2 sequences are SQVTM and ANQGSEA. CDR3 residues: CSVEDLKEDRGGYEQYF. CDR3 sequence (DNA): TGCAGCGTTGAAGATCTTAAGGAGGACAGGGGGGGATACGAGCAGTACTTC.

The chain couples TRBV5-1 to TRBJ2-5, with unresolved D. CDR1 and CDR2 (germline): SGHRS, YFSETQ. The V end was cut by 1 base, the J end by 4 bases, with 14 bases between. CDR3 size: 15 residues. CDR3 sequence: CASSLPPSGGETQYF. CDR3 coding DNA: TGCGCCAGCAGCTTGCCCCCCTCGGGTGGAGAGACCCAGTACTTC.

The V and J genes are TRBV7-9 and TRBJ2-7; 10 bases line up with TRBD2. CDR1 is SEHNR, CDR2 FQNEAQ, per germline (reference sequence). CDR3 length: 15 residues. Trimming cost V 1 base and J 7 bases; bases outside gene matches: 7. The CDR3 nucleotides are TGTGCCAGCAGCTTAGTGGCTAGCGGGAGAGGGGAGCAGTACTTC. Translation: CASSLVASGRGEQYF. The variable domain in full, with the rest retrieved from reference TRBV7-9 and TRBJ2-7, is DTGVSQNPRHKITKRGQNVTFRCDPISEHNRLYWYRQTLGQGPEFLTYFQNEAQLEKSRLLSDRFSAERPKGSFSTLEIQRTEQGDSAMYLCASSLVASGRGEQYFGPGTRLTVT.